The following is a T cell receptor (beta chain) sequence with its context. Germline loops: CDR1 MNHEY, CDR2 SMNVEV (reference sequence). V was pared by 2 bases and J by 0 bases, with 4 bases between. There are 14 residues in the CDR3. This sample stems from a study of T cell changes during pregnancy in multiple sclerosis. Clones were read by immunoSEQ multiplex PCR, and TCRdb kept only the in-frame ones, dropping some. The data contain tens of thousands of clones, approximately 92% of them singletons. This clonotype was sampled from a female donor with multiple sclerosis, enrolled in a pregnancy study. The sample taken for sequencing was peripheral blood. The chain is built from TRBV27 and TRBJ1-4; D is undetermined. CDR3 residues: CASSLGSTNEKLFF. Here the CDR3 DNA reads TGTGCCAGCAGTTTAGGGTCAACTAATGAAAAACTGTTTTTT.